What follows are 8 T cell receptor beta chains derived from one specimen sequenced in a study of T cells in Graves' hyperthyroidism and ophthalmopathy. The CDR3 regions of TCR beta were amplified from RNA transcripts. Primed by the HTBI set, a first-round RT-PCR was run on the TCR CDR3. In TCRdb, the multiplex PCR reads were re-called with MiXCR into one record per CDR3 protein. The table includes approximately 330,000 distinct CDR3 sequences, roughly 18% detected once. The specimen was blood. The receptors derive from a woman in her fifties or sixties with Graves' hyperthyroidism.

This clonotype was counted ten times or more. This chain links TRBV2 with TRBJ1-2; 8 bases align to TRBD1. Germline CDR1 SNHLY, CDR2 FYNNEI. The V and J ends lost 6 bases and 7 bases, in that order; junction bases with no gene match: 7. The CDR3 loop spans 13 amino acids. CDR3 sequence (DNA): TGTGCCAGCAGCCGAGGACAGGGACTTGGCTACACCTTC. Translating gives CASSRGQGLGYTF.

This clonotype was counted only a few times. The chain employs TRBV27 and TRBJ2-7; either TRBD1 or TRBD2 may supply D (6 bases each). Germline V gene data show CDR1 as MNHEY and CDR2 as SMNVEV (reference sequence). The CDR3 covers 15 residues. V lost 8 bases and J 3 bases, leaving 20 bases between the germline ends. This CDR3 reads CASAKGGTPFYEQYF. As DNA, the CDR3 is TGTGCCAGCGCCAAAGGGGGGACCCCTTTCTACGAGCAGTACTTC.

This clonotype was detected a few times. V usage is TRBV6-1 and J usage is TRBJ1-2; 8 positions agree with TRBD1. After removal of 6 bases from V and 8 bases from J, the junction contained 8 bases not matched to a gene. The germline V gene encodes CDR1 MNHNS and CDR2 SASEGT. There are 13 residues in the CDR3. CDR3 residues: CASSYDRGGGYTF. The DNA for the CDR3 is TGTGCCAGCAGCTACGACAGGGGAGGAGGCTACACCTTC.

This clonotype has more than one count but fewer than ten. This sequence joins TRBV30 and TRBJ2-1; 7 nucleotides match TRBD1. The V and J ends lost 2 bases and 4 bases, in that order; junction bases with no gene match: 8. The CDR3 covers 15 residues. Germline V gives CDR1 GTSNPN, CDR2 SVGIG (reference sequence). Here the CDR3 reads CAWSKAGGVYNEQFF. The CDR3 DNA reads as TGTGCCTGGAGTAAGGCAGGGGGTGTTTACAATGAGCAGTTCTTC.

This rearrangement joins TRBV19 to TRBJ1-1; D gene unclear. Deletions cut 0 bases from V and 0 bases from J, with 11 bases between. CDR1 is LNHDA, CDR2 SQIVND, per germline (reference sequence). The CDR3 runs 16 residues. The DNA for the CDR3 is TGTGCCAGTAGTATAGACCCCGAGATGGTGAACACTGAAGCTTTCTTT. Protein product: CASSIDPEMVNTEAFF.

About this clonotype: A much larger clonotype is one base distant, so this may be a read error. The chain links TRBV2 to TRBJ2-1; tentative D call: TRBD2 (6 bases). The CDR3 is 15 amino acids. V was clipped by 3 bases and J by 3 bases, with 12 bases between them. CDR1 SNHLY and CDR2 FYNNEI come from the germline V gene. DNA for the CDR3: TGTGCCAGCAGTGATCGCGGGGACGACTACAATGAGCAGTTCTTC. Translating gives CASSDRGDDYNEQFF.

This clonotype was detected many times. CDR3 DNA sequence: TGTGCCAGCACGCGAAACTTGGCGGATACGCAGTATTTT. Protein sequence: CASTRNLADTQYF. The gene calls are TRBV2 and TRBJ2-3, with unresolved D. From germline, CDR1 is SNHLY and CDR2 FYNNEI. The CDR3 covers 13 residues. Trimming cost V 7 bases and J 6 bases, with 14 bases left between them.

This clonotype occurred many times. The CDR3 here is CASSRGQGGEQYV. In DNA form, the CDR3 reads TGCGCCAGCAGCCGGGGCCAGGGAGGCGAGCAGTACGTC. The chain uses TRBV5-1 and TRBJ2-7; the D gene is possibly TRBD2 (6 bases). CDR1 is SGHRS and CDR2 is YFSETQ in the germline V gene. V dropped 4 bases and J dropped 6 bases, with 14 bases sitting between them. The CDR3 extends over 13 amino acids.